The present entry profiles one TCR beta chain with its context. The antigen is unknown. Assay: immunoSEQ multiplex PCR; the TCRdb copy retains only in-frame clones and omits some. The sample yields over 20,000 clones, approximately 87% seen once. Anyone with autoimmune disease history or systemic immunosuppression was excluded. This record comes from a study of OX40 agonist ivuxolimab in advanced cancers. On the study more broadly: Ivuxolimab, an antibody acting as an agonist of OX40 (CD134), was used to treat patients.

Germline CDR1 and CDR2: MNHEY and SMNVEV (reference sequence). The ends lost 2 bases at V and 5 bases at J; junction bases unmatched: 6. The CDR3 has 14 residues. Study-wide results and limits: On average, CD8+ T cells showed a greater number of expanded clones than CD4+.

The receptor comes from an adult with an advanced solid tumor such as melanoma, head and neck, liver or kidney cancer. The sequencing used CD4+ or CD8+ T cells sorted from blood, collected in a trial of the OX40 agonist ivuxolimab. This rearrangement joins TRBV27 to TRBJ2-7, with 7 bases that match TRBD1. CDR3 residues: CASSLMGQIHEQYF. As DNA, the CDR3 is TGTGCCAGCAGTTTAATGGGACAGATCCACGAGCAGTACTTC.